This T cell receptor beta chain came from a study of T-cell reconstitution after alpha-beta-depleted transplantation in children. Study findings and constraints: T-cell numbers and diversity one year post-transplant derived largely from freshly generated T cells. After transplant, high TCRbeta diversity at day 60 in some patients arose from surviving recipient T cells and thymic progenitors. Expanded graft clones, several hundred of them, were reportedly the source of alpha-beta T cells about two months after transplant.

This clonotype was counted ten times or more. Antigen specificity is unknown. Preparation of the TCRbeta library involved a method that used unique molecular identifiers. TCRdb analysed the PCR reads with MiXCR anew, one entry per CDR3 protein. Counted here are a few hundred thousand distinct CDR3 sequences, roughly 25% occurring once; the ten biggest clones make up roughly 2.7%. This receptor was obtained from a girl aged 2 to 10 with Fanconi anemia, due to receive a stem cell transplant. Sample: PBMCs, taken before TCRalphabeta/CD19-depleted stem cell transplant.

The chain's CDR3 is CSARGPDFYTGELFF. The CDR3 region has the DNA TGCAGTGCTAGAGGCCCCGACTTCTACACCGGGGAGCTGTTTTTT. The gene calls are TRBV20-1 and TRBJ2-2; D not certain. The CDR3 loop spans 15 amino acids. Trimming shortened V by 1 base and J by 3 bases, and 12 bases separated the two germline ends. CDR1 and CDR2 from the germline V gene are DFQATT and SNEGSKA (reference sequence).